This record concerns one T cell receptor (beta chain) sequence. In the study's own analysis: Estimated nucleated cell counts came from reference gene primer amplification. Data came from immunoSEQ multiplex PCR; TCRdb stores just in-frame clones and leaves some out. V, J and clone size reflect that table, while D and trimming were determined from the DNA. The sample records some 270,000 clones, 85% to 90% being singletons. This sample is drawn from a study of blood T cell repertoires in COVID-19. Study summary: Acute and convalescent COVID-19 specimens originated in the United States, Italy and Spain. PBMCs, B-cell-depleted T cells, or T cells provided the cDNA or gDNA that made up the material.

The sequence was collected from a man aged 25-45 years with acute or convalescent COVID-19. Sequences were obtained from peripheral blood.

For the CDR3, the DNA is TGTGCCTGGACCTATGAGGGCAATCAGCCCCAGCATTTT. Translated, it gives CAWTYEGNQPQHF. The chain couples TRBV30 to TRBJ1-5; D is undetermined. This CDR3 has 13 amino acids. Per the germline V gene, CDR1 is GTSNPN and CDR2 is SVGIG (reference sequence). Trimming left V 4 bases short and J 2 bases short, with 9 bases between.